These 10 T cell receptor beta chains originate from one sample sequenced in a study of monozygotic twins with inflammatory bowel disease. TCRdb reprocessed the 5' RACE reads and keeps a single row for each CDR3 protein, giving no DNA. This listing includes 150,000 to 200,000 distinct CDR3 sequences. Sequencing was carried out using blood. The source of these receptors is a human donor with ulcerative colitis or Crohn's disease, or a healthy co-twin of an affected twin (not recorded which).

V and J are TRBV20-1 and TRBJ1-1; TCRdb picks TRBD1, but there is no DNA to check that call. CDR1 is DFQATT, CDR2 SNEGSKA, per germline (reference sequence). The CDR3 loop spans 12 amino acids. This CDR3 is CSARRGDTEAFF.

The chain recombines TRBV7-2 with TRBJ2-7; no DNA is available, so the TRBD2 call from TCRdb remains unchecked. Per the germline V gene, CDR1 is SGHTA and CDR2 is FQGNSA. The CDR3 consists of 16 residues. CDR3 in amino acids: CASSLVSLAESYEQYF.

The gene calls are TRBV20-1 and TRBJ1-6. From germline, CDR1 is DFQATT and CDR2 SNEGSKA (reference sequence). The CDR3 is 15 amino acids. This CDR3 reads CSARDQGPINSPLHF.

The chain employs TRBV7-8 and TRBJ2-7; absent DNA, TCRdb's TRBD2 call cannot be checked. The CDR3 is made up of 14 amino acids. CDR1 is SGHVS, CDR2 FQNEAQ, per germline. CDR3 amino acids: CASRSTGTSGEQYF.

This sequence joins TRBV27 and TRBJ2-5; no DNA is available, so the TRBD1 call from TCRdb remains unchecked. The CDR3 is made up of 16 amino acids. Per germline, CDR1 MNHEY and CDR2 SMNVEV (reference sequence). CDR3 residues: CASSSPGGLGKETQYF.

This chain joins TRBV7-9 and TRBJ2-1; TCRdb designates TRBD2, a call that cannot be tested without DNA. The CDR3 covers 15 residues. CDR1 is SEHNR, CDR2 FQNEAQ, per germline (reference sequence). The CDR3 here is CASSLVGLVYNEQFF.

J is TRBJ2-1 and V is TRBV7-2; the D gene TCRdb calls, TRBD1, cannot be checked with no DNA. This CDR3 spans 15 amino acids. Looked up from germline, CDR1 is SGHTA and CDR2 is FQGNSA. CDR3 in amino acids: CASSLQGAVNHEQFF.

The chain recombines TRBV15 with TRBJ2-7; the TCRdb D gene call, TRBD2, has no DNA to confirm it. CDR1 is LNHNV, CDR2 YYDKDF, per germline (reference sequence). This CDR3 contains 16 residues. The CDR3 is CATSRGPLGSGYEQYF.

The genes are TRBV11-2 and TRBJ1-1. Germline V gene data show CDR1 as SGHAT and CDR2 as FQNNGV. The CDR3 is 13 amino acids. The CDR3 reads CASSLEGNTEAFF. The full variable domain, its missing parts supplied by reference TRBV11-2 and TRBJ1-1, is EAGVAQSPRYKIIEKRQSVAFWCNPISGHATLYWYQQILGQGPKLLIQFQNNGVVDDSQLPKDRFSAERLKGVDSTLKIQPAKLEDSAVYLCASSLEGNTEAFFGQGTRLTVV.

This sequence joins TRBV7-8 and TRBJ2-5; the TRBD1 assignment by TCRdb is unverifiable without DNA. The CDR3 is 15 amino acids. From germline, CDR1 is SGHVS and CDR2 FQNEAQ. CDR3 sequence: CASSLDGTGGETQYF.